Here is one T cell receptor (beta chain) with its context. This entry belongs to a study of cytomegalovirus exposure and HLA in healthy donors. The CDR3 is 13 residues long. From germline, CDR1 is SGHVS and CDR2 FQNEAQ. V lost 5 bases and J lost 4, with 9 bases in between. The PCR contained 60 Vbeta and 13 Jbeta primers. Clones were read by immunoSEQ multiplex PCR, and TCRdb kept only the in-frame ones, dropping some. The sample totals under 40,000 clones. Material for sequencing was PBMCs. The chain has TRBV7-8 and TRBJ2-1, with a possible D match to TRBD1 (5 bases). The clonotype was recovered from a middle-aged woman in good health and CMV-seropositive. The CDR3 here is CASSETVYNEQFF. The CDR3 nucleotides read TGTGCCAGCAGCGAGACAGTTTACAATGAGCAGTTCTTC.